This T cell receptor (beta chain) was profiled in a study of blood T cell repertoires in COVID-19 (TCRdb year 2020). In the study overall: Samples from collaborators originated in the United States, Italy and Spain and spanned both the acute and convalescent phases of COVID-19. The material from the prospective study consisted of cDNA or gDNA derived from T cells, B-cell-depleted T cells, or PBMCs. The dataset comprised deeply sampled blood TCRbeta repertoires from subjects exposed to, actively infected with, or recovered from COVID-19. A freely available public database, intended as a resource for researchers studying the immune response to SARS-CoV-2, is where the repertoires were released. The samples were drawn from two sources: the first 160 participants of the ongoing ImmuneRACE study, and 1,254 subjects contributed by 6 global collaborators. Nearly every sample came with metadata listing a de-identified subject ID, COVID-19 status, age in years and sex. Where HLA class I and class II types were available, the types were taken from metadata supplied by the sample provider, not from assay-based typing.

The study at large found these results: The amount of clinical and demographic metadata varied by source and participant and was provided uncurated.

Points on this clone: The specificity of this receptor is unknown. No quality values exist for individual bases; no much larger clone is one base distant.

One collaborating source in Seattle enrolled patients while the patients were actively infected and followed the patients over time throughout the course of disease. Collaborating institutions collected whole blood in K2EDTA tubes following their own protocols. For TCRbeta analysis, collaborator samples were shipped as frozen whole blood, as isolated PBMCs, or as DNA extracted from either sample type. The immunoSEQ Assay, a bias-controlled multiplex PCR, was used to amplify TCRbeta CDR3 regions from genomic DNA. The original pipeline was this. Within the assay, amplification of reference gene primers was used to estimate how many nucleated cells each sample contained. Sequence reads were collapsed and filtered to measure the absolute abundance of every unique TCRbeta CDR3 rearrangement. Productive Simpson clonality was computed per sample as the square root of Simpson's diversity index over productive rearrangements. The source is immuneACCESS, and TCRdb retained only in-frame sequences with V and J called. Part of the clones is not carried over; for the studies checked, unresolved V genes explain less than half of this, and the remainder is unexplained. From that table come the V and J calls and clone size; the DNA was used to work out D and trimming. A total of hundreds of thousands of clones appear in this sample, approximately 90% of them only once. The ten biggest clones cover roughly 6.7% of the sample.

As encoded in the germline V gene (reference sequence), CDR1 is MNHEY while CDR2 is SMNVEV. V has 7 bases trimmed and J has 1 base trimmed; junction bases matching no gene number 9. From the cysteine up to the phenylalanine, the CDR3 has a length of 16 residues. Only the CDR3 DNA is retained, 48 bases long and in frame from the first base. This sequence originates from a woman aged 30 to 39 with COVID-19, enrolled during active disease. Rearrangement joined TRBV27 to TRBJ2-4, with 8 junctional bases fitting TRBD2. The source material was peripheral blood. The CDR3 protein is CASTGTGRGAKNIQYF. At the DNA level, the sequence is TGTGCCAGCACCGGAACCGGGAGGGGGGCCAAAAACATTCAGTACTTC.